The 17 T cell receptor beta chains below come from one sample, sequenced in a study of response to subunit inactivated influenza vaccine. Via MiXCR, TCRdb re-called the RT-PCR reads, giving one row per CDR3 protein. The sample has about 500,000 distinct CDR3 sequences, approximately 16% seen once; the top ten hold roughly 3%. The specimen comprised CD4+ T cells sorted from PBMCs, sampled around 25 months after vaccination. These receptors all stem from a man between 45 and 75 years old who received an inactivated influenza vaccine.

This clonotype was found many times. The junction differs from germline at one of its ends, possibly a read error. The chain links TRBV7-7 to TRBJ1-1; D is undetermined. Per the germline V gene, CDR1 is SSHAT and CDR2 is FNYEAQ (reference sequence). The CDR3 contains 13 residues. In DNA form, the CDR3 reads TGTGCTAGCAGCTTAGATTTTGGGACTGAAGCTTTCTTT. It yields the protein CASSLDFGTEAFF.

The table lists this clonotype with a few counts. The chain links TRBV7-2 to TRBJ2-3; a possible D gene is TRBD2 (6 bases). The CDR3 runs 14 residues. V was shortened by 10 bases and J by 1 base, with 15 bases between the two germline ends. Germline V CDR1 and CDR2: SGHTA, FQGNSA. CDR3 residues: CATTGGHGTDTQYF. CDR3 sequence (DNA): TGTGCCACAACCGGGGGTCACGGCACAGATACGCAGTATTTT.

This clonotype was seen at least ten times. The chain links TRBV10-2 to TRBJ2-5, with D maybe TRBD2 (5 bases). The CDR3 sequence is 13 residues long. Trimming removed 6 bases at V and 1 base at J, with 9 bases between. Germline CDR1 is WSHSY and CDR2 is SAAADI. The CDR3 DNA is TGCGCCAGCAGGCGGGTTTCCCAAGAGACCCAGTACTTC. The encoded protein is CASRRVSQETQYF.

This clonotype was recorded many times. The genes are TRBV12-3 or TRBV12-4 and TRBJ1-5; 10 positions match TRBD1. V gave up 6 bases and J gave up 5 bases; unmatched junction bases: 1. The CDR3 has 13 residues. The chain's CDR3 is CASRGTGDQPQHF. The CDR3 DNA reads TGTGCCAGCAGGGGGACAGGGGATCAGCCCCAGCATTTT.

This clonotype was detected a few times. Here the CDR3 DNA reads TGCAGTGCCCTAATAAGGAGCACAGATACGCAGTATTTT. Translating gives CSALIRSTDTQYF. V usage is TRBV20-1 and J usage is TRBJ2-3; D is undetermined. The germline gives CDR1 DFQATT, CDR2 SNEGSKA (reference sequence). The CDR3 length is 13 residues. V lost 6 bases and J lost 0, with 10 bases in between.

This clonotype showed up just a few times. This sequence joins TRBV7-7 and TRBJ2-2; 10 bases match TRBD2. Germline lookup yields CDR1 SSHAT and CDR2 FNYEAQ (reference sequence). This CDR3 is 16 amino acids long. V lost 5 bases to trimming and J lost 6 bases; unmatched junction nucleotides: 9. The CDR3 loop reads CASSRASGRGAGELFF. DNA of the CDR3: TGTGCCAGCAGCCGTGCTAGCGGGAGAGGAGCCGGGGAGCTGTTTTTT.

The chain couples TRBV27 to TRBJ2-7, with 7 bases lining up with TRBD2. CDR3 length: 13 amino acids. The germline gives CDR1 MNHEY, CDR2 SMNVEV (reference sequence). Germline trimming cut 4 bases from V and 7 bases from J; bases unmatched to any gene: 7. Here the CDR3 reads CASSWDYAGEQYF. CDR3 DNA: TGTGCCAGCAGTTGGGACTATGCCGGGGAGCAGTACTTC.

This chain connects TRBV4-1 to TRBJ1-1; 8 positions agree with TRBD1. The germline gives CDR1 MGHRA, CDR2 YSYEKL. J was trimmed by 1 base and V by 2 bases; bases with no gene match: 3. The CDR3 extends over 15 amino acids. The CDR3 DNA reads TGCGCCAGCAGCCAACGGACAGGGAAGAACACTGAAGCTTTCTTT. Translated, it gives CASSQRTGKNTEAFF.

This chain uses TRBV12-3 or TRBV12-4 with TRBJ2-3; D is ambiguous. There are 15 residues in the CDR3. Trimming cost V 0 bases and J 1 base, with 8 bases left between them. CDR3 sequence reads: CASSLASFGTDTQYF. The DNA for the CDR3 is TGTGCCAGCAGTTTAGCCTCCTTTGGCACAGATACGCAGTATTTT.

This chain uses TRBV4-3 with TRBJ2-3; D remains unclear. V lost 1 base and J lost 9, with 14 bases in between. The CDR3 has 14 residues. In germline, CDR1 is LGHNA, CDR2 YSLEER. Here the CDR3 reads CASSQAKRSITQYF. The DNA of the CDR3 is TGCGCCAGCAGCCAAGCGAAGAGGTCGATAACGCAGTATTTT.

The chain links TRBV10-3 to TRBJ2-1, with TRBD2 matching 10 bases. This CDR3 is 21 amino acids long. Germline CDR1 and CDR2: ENHRY and SYGVKD. The V gene end was trimmed by 3 bases and the J gene end by 0 bases; junction bases not matched to a gene: 17. This chain's CDR3 is CAISDYGLQREGSSSYNEQFF. CDR3 DNA sequence: TGTGCCATCAGTGACTATGGACTACAGCGGGAGGGTTCGAGCTCCTACAATGAGCAGTTCTTC.

The rearrangement joins TRBV20-1 to TRBJ2-3; TRBD2 might be the D (5 bases). Germline V lookup: CDR1 DFQATT, CDR2 SNEGSKA (reference sequence). V lost 6 bases and J lost 0, with 13 bases in between. The CDR3 is 14 residues long. CDR3 in amino acids: CSADSTGSTDTQYF. The CDR3 region has the DNA TGCAGTGCCGATTCGACGGGAAGCACAGATACGCAGTATTTT.

The chain uses TRBV7-2 and TRBJ2-7; TRBD1 matches 7 bases. CDR3 length: 13 residues. CDR1 and CDR2 from the germline V gene are SGHTA and FQGNSA. V lost 1 base to trimming and J lost 6 bases; unmatched junction nucleotides: 3. CDR3 coding DNA: TGTGCCAGCAGCTTAGGAGGGGGCCGCGAGCAGTACTTC. Protein sequence: CASSLGGGREQYF.

This clonotype came up a few times. This chain connects TRBV27 to TRBJ1-2, with D possibly matching TRBD1 (6 bases). This CDR3 is 15 amino acids long. V was shortened by 6 bases and J by 2 bases, with 16 bases between the two germline ends. Germline V CDR1 and CDR2: MNHEY, SMNVEV (reference sequence). The CDR3 region has the DNA TGTGCCAGCAGGCCATATAAAGGACAGAACTATGGCTACACCTTC. Translating it yields CASRPYKGQNYGYTF.

This chain joins TRBV5-5 and TRBJ2-3; no clear D gene. V was clipped by 4 bases and J by 0 bases, with 15 bases between them. Germline V gene lookup returns CDR1 SGHKS and CDR2 YYEKEE (reference sequence). The CDR3 has 16 residues. CDR3 in amino acids: CASSPPVGRSTDTQYF. The DNA for the CDR3 is TGTGCCAGCAGCCCCCCGGTGGGCAGAAGCACAGATACGCAGTATTTT.

The rearrangement links TRBV11-2 to TRBJ2-5; a possible D gene is TRBD1 (6 bases). V was clipped by 5 bases and J by 1 base, with 14 bases between them. The CDR3 is made up of 15 amino acids. Germline CDR1 and CDR2: SGHAT and FQNNGV. The CDR3 is CASSDSRGSQETQYF. The CDR3, as DNA: TGTGCCAGCAGCGACTCTAGGGGGAGCCAAGAGACCCAGTACTTC.

This clonotype has a count of ten or more. The V gene is TRBV7-6, the J gene TRBJ2-3; 7 bases fit TRBD2. The V segment lost 1 base and the J segment 2 bases; nucleotides outside the gene matches: 9. The CDR3 consists of 17 residues. The germline CDR1 and CDR2 sequences are SGHVS and FNYEAQ. CDR3 protein: CASSLEGGGGSTDTQYF. Here the CDR3 DNA reads TGTGCCAGCAGCTTAGAAGGCGGCGGGGGTTCCACAGATACGCAGTATTTT. Variable domain in full (rest from reference TRBV7-6 and TRBJ2-3): GAGVSQSPRYKVTKRGQDVALRCDPISGHVSLYWYRQALGQGPEFLTYFNYEAQQDKSGLPNDRFSAERPEGSISTLTIQRTEQRDSAMYRCASSLEGGGGSTDTQYFGPGTRLTVL.